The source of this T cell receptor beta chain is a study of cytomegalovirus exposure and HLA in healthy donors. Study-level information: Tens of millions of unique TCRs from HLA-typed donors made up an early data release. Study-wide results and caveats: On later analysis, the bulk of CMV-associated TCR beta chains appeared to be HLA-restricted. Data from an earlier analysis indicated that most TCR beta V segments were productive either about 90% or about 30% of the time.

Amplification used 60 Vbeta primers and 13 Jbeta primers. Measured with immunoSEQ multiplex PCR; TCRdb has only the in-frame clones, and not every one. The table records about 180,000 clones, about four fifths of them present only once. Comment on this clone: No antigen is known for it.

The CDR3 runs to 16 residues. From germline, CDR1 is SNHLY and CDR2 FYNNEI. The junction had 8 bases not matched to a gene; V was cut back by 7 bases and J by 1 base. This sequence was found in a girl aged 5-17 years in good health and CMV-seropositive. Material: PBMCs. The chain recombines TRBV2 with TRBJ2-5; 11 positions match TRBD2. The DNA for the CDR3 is TGTGCCAGCAACGACCAGCTAGCGGGGGGCCAAGAGACCCAGTACTTC. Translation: CASNDQLAGGQETQYF.